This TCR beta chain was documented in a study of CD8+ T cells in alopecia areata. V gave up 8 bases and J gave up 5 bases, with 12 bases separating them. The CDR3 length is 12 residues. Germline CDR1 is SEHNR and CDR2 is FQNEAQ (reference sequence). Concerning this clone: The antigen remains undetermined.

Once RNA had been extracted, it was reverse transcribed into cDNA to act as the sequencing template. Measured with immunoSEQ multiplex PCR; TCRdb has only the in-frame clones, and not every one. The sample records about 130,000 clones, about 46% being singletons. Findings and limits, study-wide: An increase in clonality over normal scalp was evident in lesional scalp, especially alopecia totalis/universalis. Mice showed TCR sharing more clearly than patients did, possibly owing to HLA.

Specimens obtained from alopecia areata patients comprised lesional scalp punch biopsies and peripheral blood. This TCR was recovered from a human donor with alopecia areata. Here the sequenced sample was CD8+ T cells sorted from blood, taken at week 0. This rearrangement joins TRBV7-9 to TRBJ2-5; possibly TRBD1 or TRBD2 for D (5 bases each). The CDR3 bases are TGTGCCAGCCGGGGCCGAGGCGAGACCCAGTACTTC. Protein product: CASRGRGETQYF. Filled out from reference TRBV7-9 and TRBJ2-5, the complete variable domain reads DTGVSQNPRHKITKRGQNVTFRCDPISEHNRLYWYRQTLGQGPEFLTYFQNEAQLEKSRLLSDRFSAERPKGSFSTLEIQRTEQGDSAMYLCASRGRGETQYFGPGTRLLVL.